This T cell receptor (beta chain) comes out of a study of OX40 agonist ivuxolimab in advanced cancers. General study points: At 0.1 to 3.0 mg/kg and by week 6, clonal expansion occurred in CD4+ and CD8+ blood T cells. CD8+ T cells showed, on average, more clonal expansion than CD4+ cells. The investigators did not determine what antigen specificity the expanded peripheral T cells had.

Points on this clone: Its antigen is as yet unknown.

Germline V gene data show CDR1 as SGHRS and CDR2 as YFSETQ. The ends lost 5 bases at V and 3 bases at J; junction bases unmatched: 9. The CDR3 sequence is 15 residues long. Some clones are missing from TCRdb's copy, which holds only in-frame ones; the method was immunoSEQ multiplex PCR. Found here are approximately 120,000 clones, roughly 92% of them singletons; the top ten hold about 0.81%. The chain combines TRBV5-1 with TRBJ1-2; 8 bases align to TRBD1. The sample was CD4+ or CD8+ T cells sorted from blood, taken in a trial of the OX40 agonist ivuxolimab. The clonotype comes from an adult with an advanced solid tumor such as melanoma, head and neck, liver or kidney cancer. The CDR3 DNA reads as TGCGCCAGCAGTAGTGGGCAGGGGGCTTACTATGGCTACACCTTC. It yields the protein CASSSGQGAYYGYTF.